The 19 T cell receptor beta chains given below trace back to one sample, sequenced in a study of blood T cell repertoires in COVID-19. Assay: immunoSEQ multiplex PCR; the TCRdb copy retains only in-frame clones and omits some. The sample contains about 62,000 clones, 75% to 90% of which appear only once. Sequencing input: peripheral blood. The source is a woman aged 80 or over with acute or convalescent COVID-19.

The chain joins TRBV19 to TRBJ2-1; D is possibly TRBD1 (6 bases). CDR1 and CDR2 from the germline V gene are LNHDA and SQIVND (reference sequence). The CDR3 runs to 16 residues. Trimming stripped 6 bases from V and 3 bases from J, with 18 bases between. The CDR3 nucleotides are TGTGCCAGTAGCACTCCCCCGACAGGAATCTACAATGAGCAGTTCTTC. Its translation is CASSTPPTGIYNEQFF.

The chain links TRBV6-4 to TRBJ1-2; D is possibly TRBD1 (5 bases). Germline V gene data show CDR1 as MRHNA and CDR2 as SNTAGT. V was shortened by 0 bases and J by 8 bases, with 22 bases between the two germline ends. The CDR3 runs 17 residues. The CDR3 bases are TGTGCCAGCAGTGACTCCGGGGGAGGGAATGGTTTGAGAGGCTACACCTTC. As protein: CASSDSGGGNGLRGYTF.

The chain recombines TRBV28 with TRBJ1-2; TRBD1 is a possible D gene (5 bases). V was shortened by 7 bases and J by 5 bases, with 14 bases between the two germline ends. Germline CDR1 and CDR2: MDHEN and SYDVKM. The CDR3 totals 13 residues. The CDR3 spells CASKPGDLYGYTF. The CDR3 nucleotides are TGTGCCAGCAAACCCGGGGACTTGTATGGCTACACCTTC.

The genes are TRBV18 and TRBJ1-1; perhaps TRBD1 as D (6 bases). This CDR3 is 14 amino acids long. Germline V gene data show CDR1 as KGHSH and CDR2 as LQKENI. V dropped 6 bases and J dropped 3 bases, with 14 bases sitting between them. DNA of the CDR3: TGTGCCAGCTCCCTACAGGGTGGGGACACTGAAGCTTTCTTT. It translates to CASSLQGGDTEAFF.

This chain connects TRBV30 to TRBJ2-7, with unresolved D. The CDR3 is 12 amino acids. Trimming left V 3 bases short and J 0 bases short, with 6 bases between. Germline V gene sequence: CDR1 GTSNPN, CDR2 SVGIG (reference sequence). CDR3 in amino acids: CAWRFSSYEQYF. The CDR3 DNA is TGTGCCTGGAGATTCAGCTCCTACGAGCAGTACTTC.

The rearrangement links TRBV12-3 or TRBV12-4 to TRBJ1-2; no reliable D call. There are 13 residues in the CDR3. Trimming left V 7 bases short and J 7 bases short, with 16 bases between. CDR3 residues: CASTLWGEAGYTF. The DNA for the CDR3 is TGTGCCAGCACCCTCTGGGGAGAGGCTGGCTACACCTTC.

The rearrangement joins TRBV6-5 to TRBJ2-2; weak D call: TRBD2 (5 bases). V lost 8 bases to trimming and J lost 5 bases, with 12 bases between them. The CDR3 sequence is 13 residues long. The germline V gene has CDR1 MNHEY and CDR2 SVGAGI. The CDR3 region has the DNA TGTGCCAGCGGGAGTATGGGGACCGGGGAGCTGTTTTTT. Translation gives CASGSMGTGELFF.

The rearrangement joins TRBV15 to TRBJ1-1; possible D gene TRBD1, 5 bases. V was pared by 6 bases and J by 6 bases, with 20 bases between. CDR3 size: 15 residues. CDR1 is LNHNV and CDR2 is YYDKDF in the germline V gene (reference sequence). CDR3 region: CATRTDKGSIAEAFF. CDR3 in DNA: TGTGCCACCAGGACGGACAAGGGGTCGATTGCTGAAGCTTTCTTT.

The chain is built from TRBV10-2 and TRBJ2-4; 8 bases fit TRBD2. Germline trimming cut 7 bases from V and 10 bases from J; bases unmatched to any gene: 9. This CDR3 is built from 13 residues. Germline V gives CDR1 WSHSY, CDR2 SAAADI. CDR3 loop: CASKIPTSEIQYF. DNA for the CDR3: TGCGCCAGCAAAATCCCGACTAGCGAGATTCAGTACTTC.

CDR3 DNA: TGTGCCAGCAGCCCACAACCGGGACAGTCACCTGGCTACACCTTC. Translating gives CASSPQPGQSPGYTF. The V call is TRBV7-6, the J call TRBJ1-2, with 7 bases matching TRBD1. Germline loops: CDR1 SGHVS, CDR2 FNYEAQ. V lost 5 bases to trimming and J lost 7 bases; unmatched junction nucleotides: 13. This CDR3 is built from 15 residues.

This clone showed up just a few times. The chain recombines TRBV7-3 with TRBJ1-1; possible D gene TRBD1, 5 bases. Germline CDR1 and CDR2: SGHTA and FQGTGA. This CDR3 has 13 amino acids. V was shortened by 2 bases and J by 3 bases, with 7 bases between the two germline ends. The CDR3 loop is CASSLQQDTEAFF. The CDR3 region has the DNA TGTGCCAGCAGCTTACAACAGGACACTGAAGCTTTCTTT.

V usage is TRBV19 and J usage is TRBJ2-7; a weak D match, TRBD1 (5 bases). V was pared by 6 bases and J by 6 bases, with 9 bases between. The CDR3 extends over 11 amino acids. Germline V lookup: CDR1 LNHDA, CDR2 SQIVND (reference sequence). Here the CDR3 reads CASSQDTEQYF. The CDR3 nucleotides read TGTGCCAGTAGCCAGGACACCGAGCAGTACTTC. The full variable domain, completed using reference TRBV19 and TRBJ2-7, is DGGITQSPKYLFRKEGQNVTLSCEQNLNHDAMYWYRQDPGQGLRLIYYSQIVNDFQKGDIAEGYSVSREKKESFPLTVTSAQKNPTAFYLCASSQDTEQYFGPGTRLTVT.

This chain connects TRBV5-5 to TRBJ2-3; 7 bases are a match to TRBD1. The trim removed 0 bases at V and 0 bases at J, leaving 4 bases unmatched. Germline V gene lookup returns CDR1 SGHKS and CDR2 YYEKEE (reference sequence). This CDR3 has 16 residues. CDR3 DNA sequence: TGTGCCAGCAGCTTGGTGTGGGACAGCAGCACAGATACGCAGTATTTT. It specifies CASSLVWDSSTDTQYF.

The chain is built from TRBV5-4 and TRBJ2-2; TRBD2 agrees at 13 bases. Germline CDR1 and CDR2: SGHNT and YYREEE (reference sequence). The V segment lost 4 bases and the J segment 9 bases; nucleotides outside the gene matches: 9. The CDR3 runs to 16 residues. CDR3 sequence (DNA): TGTGCCAGCAGCCCCCGGACTAGCGGGAGCTTTAGGGAGCTGTTTTTT. The encoded protein is CASSPRTSGSFRELFF.

The chain links TRBV7-2 to TRBJ2-3; D gene ambiguous. V was pared by 5 bases and J by 10 bases, with 7 bases between. The V gene's germline CDR1 is SGHTA and CDR2 FQGNSA. The CDR3 totals 10 residues. CDR3 bases: TGTGCCAGCAGCCTAGACTCGCAGTATTTT. This translates into CASSLDSQYF.

This clone was counted a single time. The rearrangement joins TRBV3-1 (or the pseudogene TRBV3-2) to TRBJ2-3; D ambiguous. V dropped 4 bases and J dropped 1 base, with 12 bases sitting between them. Per germline, CDR1 LGHDT and CDR2 YNNKEL (reference sequence). The CDR3 runs 15 residues. CDR3 sequence (DNA): TGTGCCAGCAGCCCCTTAGCCGGCGGCACAGATACGCAGTATTTT. Protein: CASSPLAGGTDTQYF.

The genes are TRBV29-1 and TRBJ2-7, with TRBD1 matching 10 bases. The V segment lost 4 bases and the J segment 7 bases; nucleotides outside the gene matches: 4. CDR1 and CDR2 from the germline V gene are SQVTM and ANQGSEA. This CDR3 contains 12 residues. The CDR3 DNA is TGCAGCGTTGGACAGGGGGCGGGAGAGCAGTACTTC. Encoded protein: CSVGQGAGEQYF.

This clone was seen a single time. The chain combines TRBV7-3 with TRBJ2-1; 11 bases agree with TRBD2. Trimming cost V 4 bases and J 6 bases; bases outside gene matches: 5. This CDR3 contains 15 residues. CDR1 is SGHTA and CDR2 is FQGTGA in the germline V gene. The CDR3 spells CASSSTSGGANEQFF. The DNA of the CDR3 is TGTGCCAGCAGCTCCACTAGCGGGGGAGCCAATGAGCAGTTCTTC.

V and J are TRBV6-6 and TRBJ2-2; D is uncertain. The CDR3 is made up of 11 amino acids. Germline loops: CDR1 MNHNY, CDR2 SVGAGI (reference sequence). V shed 6 bases and J shed 7 bases, with 6 bases lying between them. CDR3 sequence (DNA): TGTGCCAGCAGCCCCGGCGGGGAGCTGTTTTTT. Residues: CASSPGGELFF.